Reported below is one T cell receptor (beta chain). Its antigen is currently unknown. The data stem from a study of shared clonotypes between healthy human individuals. Looking at the study overall: Per-donor plates numbered three CD4 naive, three CD4 memory, two CD8 naive and one CD8 memory.

Tens of thousands of T cell genomes, or roughly 200 ng DNA, went into the sorted-subset replicate PCRs. Data came from immunoSEQ multiplex PCR; TCRdb stores just in-frame clones and leaves some out. The sample includes about 1 million clones, about 70% seen only once; the top ten take over 1.3%. Germline V lookup: CDR1 SGHDT, CDR2 YYEEEE. This CDR3 has 13 amino acids. V was cut by 3 bases and J by 0 bases, with 7 bases left in between. Study findings and constraints: Estimated richness values were generally larger in naive subsets than in memory subsets. Researchers sampled blood only, noting tissue repertoires likely differ.

The rearrangement links TRBV5-6 to TRBJ2-7; D unclear. The sequence derives from a man aged 18 to 29 in good health. The sequenced sample was memory CD4+ T cells sorted from blood. Stated subset: CD45RA-negative fraction. This CDR3 reads CASSYGGSYEQYF. The CDR3 DNA reads as TGTGCCAGCAGCTACGGCGGCTCCTACGAGCAGTACTTC.